These 13 T cell receptor beta chains originate from one sample sequenced in a study of human T cells and chemical hapten exposure. Using its own MiXCR run on the RACE reads, TCRdb lists one record per CDR3 protein. The sample includes about 120,000 distinct CDR3 sequences, over 10% seen only once; the top ten take just over 1.4%. Time point described: patch test 1, 2 weeks after DPC sensitization. The sample's treatment: therapeutic diphenylcyclopropenone sensitization with weekly scalp DPC. Sequencing was performed on whole blood, taken in connection with sensitization to the hapten diphenylcyclopropenone (DPC). These receptors came from a woman aged 50 to 65 with alopecia areata. Some clones in this sample may be carry-over from other donors' samples.

This clonotype came up many times. The chain is built from TRBV28 and TRBJ2-7; D call uncertain. The V gene's germline CDR1 is MDHEN and CDR2 SYDVKM. CDR3 length: 13 residues. V was cut by 7 bases and J by 2 bases, with 12 bases left in between. CDR3 amino acids: CASNRRPTYEQYF. The CDR3 DNA follows: TGTGCCAGCAACAGAAGACCTACCTACGAGCAGTACTTC.

V usage is TRBV28 and J usage is TRBJ2-3; 8 bases are a match to TRBD1. Germline CDR1 reads MDHEN; CDR2 reads SYDVKM. The length of the CDR3 is 15 residues. The junction had 3 bases not matched to a gene; V was cut back by 3 bases and J by 1 base. CDR3 loop: CASSFNRGGTDTQYF. The CDR3 coding sequence is TGTGCCAGCAGTTTCAACAGGGGGGGCACAGATACGCAGTATTTT.

The V and J genes are TRBV10-1 and TRBJ2-7; D may correspond to TRBD1 or TRBD2 (5 bases each). Germline V gives CDR1 WNHNN, CDR2 SYGVQD (reference sequence). Trimming stripped 0 bases from V and 6 bases from J, with 18 bases between. The CDR3 has 16 residues. The CDR3 spells CASSESRAGSLGEQYF. The CDR3 coding sequence is TGCGCCAGCAGTGAGTCGAGGGCAGGGTCCCTCGGCGAGCAGTACTTC.

The J gene is TRBJ2-5, the V gene TRBV27, with 8 positions matching TRBD1. CDR1 is MNHEY and CDR2 is SMNVEV in the germline V gene (reference sequence). This CDR3 comprises 14 residues. Trimming took 3 bases from V and 1 from J; bases not matched to a gene: 1. The DNA for the CDR3 is TGTGCCAGCAGTTTCGGACAGGGCCAAGAGACCCAGTACTTC. The encoded protein is CASSFGQGQETQYF.

The rearrangement joins TRBV28 to TRBJ2-7; unclear D gene. Germline V gene lookup returns CDR1 MDHEN and CDR2 SYDVKM. V lost 3 bases, J lost 2 bases, and 14 bases lay in between. This CDR3 is built from 15 residues. The CDR3 DNA reads as TGTGCCAGCAGTTTGCCTGGGGTCGGGCCCTACGAGCAGTACTTC. The encoded protein is CASSLPGVGPYEQYF. The full variable domain, its missing parts supplied by reference TRBV28 and TRBJ2-7, is DVKVTQSSRYLVKRTGEKVFLECVQDMDHENMFWYRQDPGLGLRLIYFSYDVKMKEKGDIPEGYSVSREKKERFSLILESASTNQTSMYLCASSLPGVGPYEQYFGPGTRLTVT.

This clonotype was counted a few times. The chain recombines TRBV27 with TRBJ1-5; 7 bases fit TRBD1. Germline-derived CDR1 and CDR2 are MNHEY and SMNVEV (reference sequence). J was trimmed by 4 bases and V by 5 bases; bases with no gene match: 8. The CDR3 has 15 residues. In DNA form, the CDR3 reads TGTGCCAGCAGTCCCGTTACAGGGGCAAATCAGCCCCAGCATTTT. Amino acids: CASSPVTGANQPQHF.

The gene calls are TRBV15 and TRBJ2-1; D unclear. Trimming removed 0 bases from V and 8 bases from J, with 5 bases in between. The CDR3 is 12 residues long. Germline V CDR1 and CDR2: LNHNV, YYDKDF (reference sequence). Here the CDR3 reads CATSRDRHEQFF. In DNA, the CDR3 is TGTGCCACCAGCAGAGATCGGCATGAGCAGTTCTTC.

Regarding this clonotype: This may arise from a read error, as a much more abundant clone is one base away. The chain couples TRBV4-1 to TRBJ2-3, with D perhaps TRBD1 (5 bases). The ends were cut back, 1 base at V and 2 bases at J, with 13 bases in the middle. This CDR3 has 16 amino acids. Germline V gene data show CDR1 as MGHRA and CDR2 as YSYEKL. CDR3: CASSQVEQGTTDTQYF. The CDR3 region has the DNA TGCGCCAGCAGCCAAGTTGAGCAGGGTACCACAGATACGCAGTATTTT.

In this sample, this clonotype turned up many times. V usage is TRBV3-1 and J usage is TRBJ2-5; unclear D gene. Trimming shortened V by 2 bases and J by 1 base, and 11 bases separated the two germline ends. Germline loops: CDR1 LGHDT, CDR2 YNNKEL (reference sequence). The CDR3 runs to 15 residues. The DNA for the CDR3 is TGTGCCAGCAGCCAAAGATCGGGTACCCAAGAGACCCAGTACTTC. Protein sequence: CASSQRSGTQETQYF.

This clonotype has more than one count but fewer than ten. The rearrangement uses TRBV4-1 and TRBJ1-2; 7 bases are a match to TRBD1. Per the germline V gene, CDR1 is MGHRA and CDR2 is YSYEKL. The CDR3 consists of 17 residues. J gave up 4 bases and V 4 bases, and 15 bases lay outside the gene matches. CDR3: CASSLTLTQGPSYGYTF. CDR3 DNA: TGCGCCAGCAGCCTCACTCTTACACAGGGGCCTAGCTATGGCTACACCTTC.

The rearrangement links TRBV4-3 to TRBJ2-6, with D possibly TRBD1 on 6 matching bases. V lost 5 bases to trimming and J lost 0 bases, with 17 bases between them. CDR3 length: 18 residues. Germline assignment: CDR1 LGHNA and CDR2 YSLEER. The CDR3 DNA reads as TGCGCCAGCAGCTTAAACAGGGTAGGGTCCTCTGGGGCCAACGTCCTGACTTTC. Its protein product is CASSLNRVGSSGANVLTF.

The V and J genes are TRBV28 and TRBJ2-3, with D unclear. The CDR3 sequence is 14 residues long. Germline CDR1 reads MDHEN; CDR2 reads SYDVKM. Deletions cut 5 bases from V and 3 bases from J, with 12 bases between. The CDR3 region is CASSPRAPTDTQYF. As DNA, the CDR3 is TGTGCCAGCAGTCCCCGAGCCCCGACAGATACGCAGTATTTT.

This clonotype was recorded a few times. The CDR3 DNA reads TGTGCCAGCTCACCCGGACAGGGGGCGAACGGCTACACCTTC. This sequence encodes CASSPGQGANGYTF. The J gene is TRBJ1-2, the V gene TRBV18, with 11 bases lining up with TRBD1. The J segment lost 8 bases and the V segment lost 3 bases, leaving 5 bases of the junction unmatched. Germline V gives CDR1 KGHSH, CDR2 LQKENI. This CDR3 region has 14 residues.